The rows below give T cell receptor beta chains drawn from one sample of a study of cytomegalovirus exposure and HLA in healthy donors. Measured with immunoSEQ multiplex PCR; TCRdb has only the in-frame clones, and not every one. The sample lists about 150,000 clones; approximately 90% were seen once. Sequencing was carried out using PBMCs. The receptors here all came from a man between 18 and 35 years old in good health and CMV-seronegative. The CDR3 runs from the conserved cysteine through the conserved F or W. The D gene is left open where the match is weak. Clone size appears in some rows only: once, few, many, or a class for an expanded clone.

once,TRBD1,TRBJ1-3,TRBV4-3,TGCGCCAGCAGCCAAGAGGACAGGGCTGGAAACACCATATATTTT,CASSQEDRAGNTIYF
.,TRBD2,TRBJ2-1,TRBV19,TGTGCCAGTAGATCGACTAGCGGGAGATACTCCTACAATGAGCAGTTCTTC,CASRSTSGRYSYNEQFF
.,.,TRBJ2-2,TRBV9,TGTGCCAGCAGCGTAGGAGGGAGCGGAAACACCGGGGAGCTGTTTTTT,CASSVGGSGNTGELFF
.,TRBD1,TRBJ1-2,TRBV25-1,TGTGCCAGCAGTGTACAGGGGACCTATGGCTACACCTTC,CASSVQGTYGYTF
.,TRBD2,TRBJ2-2,TRBV7-9,TGTGCCAGCAGCGCCATCGGGAGGGCCGGTGGGAACACCGGGGAGCTGTTTTTT,CASSAIGRAGGNTGELFF
.,.,TRBJ2-2,TRBV11-1,TGTGCCAGCAGCTCTCCTATTCTAGCCGGGGAGCTGTTTTTT,CASSSPILAGELFF
.,.,TRBJ2-7,TRBV5-6,TGTGCCAGCAGCTTGGGGCAGGGACTTTACGAGCAGTACTTC,CASSLGQGLYEQYF
.,.,TRBJ2-7,TRBV18,TGTGCCAGCTCACTGGGCCCAGACCTGGGCGAGCAGTACTTC,CASSLGPDLGEQYF
.,.,TRBJ2-5,TRBV30,TGTGCCTACCTACAGATCACCCAAGAGACCCAGTACTTC,CAYLQITQETQYF
.,.,TRBJ1-1,TRBV6-1,TGTGCCAGCAGTGAAACGGTGATAGCTTTCTTT,CASSETVIAFF
.,TRBD2,TRBJ2-1,TRBV15,TGTGCCACCAGCAGACAACCGGGGGGGTTGTATGAGCAGTTCTTC,CATSRQPGGLYEQFF
once,.,TRBJ1-1,TRBV9,TGTGCCAGCAGCCCCCGCAGGGACGGGGGTGAAGCTTTCTTT,CASSPRRDGGEAFF
.,.,TRBJ2-1,TRBV4-1,TGCGCCAGCAGCCAAGAGTATAGTGAGCAGTTCTTC,CASSQEYSEQFF
.,TRBD1,TRBJ2-1,TRBV7-9,TGTGCCAGCAGCTCGCAAATTGGGACAGGGCGACACAATGAGCAGTTCTTC,CASSSQIGTGRHNEQFF
.,TRBD1,TRBJ1-5,TRBV30,TGTGCCTGGAGTCCTCATCCGGGACAGGGGATTCAGCCCCAGCATTTT,CAWSPHPGQGIQPQHF
.,.,TRBJ1-1,TRBV19,TGTGCCAGTAGTCCGAACCCCGGGGTGAATACTGAAGCTTTCTTT,CASSPNPGVNTEAFF
once,TRBD1,TRBJ1-5,TRBV30,TGTGCCTGGAGCGAGGGGACAGCAATAAGTCAGCCCCAGCATTTT,CAWSEGTAISQPQHF
.,TRBD2,TRBJ2-3,TRBV9,TGTGCCAGCAGCGGGAGAGCGGGAGGGGGCACAGATACGCAGTATTTT,CASSGRAGGGTDTQYF
.,TRBD1,TRBJ1-1,TRBV11-2,TGTGCCAGCAGCTTAGAGAGGGGGCAGTACACTGAAGCTTTCTTT,CASSLERGQYTEAFF
once,.,TRBJ2-7,TRBV13,TGTGCCAGCAGCTATCGGTACGAGCAGTACTTC,CASSYRYEQYF
.,.,TRBJ2-7,TRBV5-6,TGTGCCAGCAGCCACCCGGCGGGCGAGGCTACGACCCCCTACGAGCAGTACTTC,CASSHPAGEATTPYEQYF
.,TRBD1,TRBJ1-2,TRBV5-1,TGCGCCAGCAGCTTGGTTGGGACAGGAGGGGGCTACACCTTC,CASSLVGTGGGYTF
once,TRBD1,TRBJ1-2,TRBV5-8,TGTGCCAGCAGCTATGGACAGGGTGGGGGCTACACCTTC,CASSYGQGGGYTF
.,.,TRBJ1-3,TRBV6-1,TGTGCCAGCACAACGACAGTCTCTGGAAACACCATATATTTT,CASTTTVSGNTIYF
.,.,TRBJ2-2,TRBV9,TGTGCCAGCAGCGGAAACAGGGCTAACACCGGGGAGCTGTTTTTT,CASSGNRANTGELFF
.,TRBD1,TRBJ1-4,TRBV7-9,TGTGCCAGCAGCGAAGGACAGGGGGCGGGAGAAAAACTGTTTTTT,CASSEGQGAGEKLFF
.,TRBD1,TRBJ2-4,TRBV27,TGTGCCAGCAGTGGACGACAGGGGACGAGAGCCAAAAACATTCAGTACTTC,CASSGRQGTRAKNIQYF
.,TRBD1,TRBJ1-2,TRBV7-2,TGTGCCAGCAGCTTCGACAGGGCATTCTATGGCTACACCTTC,CASSFDRAFYGYTF
.,TRBD1,TRBJ1-5,TRBV10-3,TGTGCCATCAGTGAGTCCATCGACAGGGTTGGTCAGCCCCAGCATTTT,CAISESIDRVGQPQHF
.,TRBD1,TRBJ1-1,TRBV5-1,TGCGCCAGCAGCAAGCCGGACAGGGGGCGTGTTGAAGCTTTCTTT,CASSKPDRGRVEAFF
.,TRBD2,TRBJ2-2,TRBV9,TGTGCCAGCAGCGTAGGTCCCAGCGGGGGGACCGGGGAGCTGTTTTTT,CASSVGPSGGTGELFF
.,TRBD2,TRBJ2-5,TRBV10-3,TGTGCCATCAGTGACCCAGCGGGAGCCAGCGAGACCCAGTACTTC,CAISDPAGASETQYF
.,TRBD2,TRBJ2-3,TRBV7-2,TGTGCCAGCAGTCCACGGGGGGGCACAGATACGCAGTATTTT,CASSPRGGTDTQYF
.,TRBD1,TRBJ2-2,TRBV30,TGTGCCTGGGAAGACCGGACAGGGAACACCGGGGAGCTGTTTTTT,CAWEDRTGNTGELFF
.,.,TRBJ1-2,TRBV5-1,TGCGCCAGCAGCGTACAGGGAAGGTATGGCTACACCTTC,CASSVQGRYGYTF
.,.,TRBJ1-1,TRBV27,TGTGCCAGCAGTCGTGTGGGGGGGCTCACTGAAGCTTTCTTT,CASSRVGGLTEAFF
.,TRBD1,TRBJ1-4,TRBV9,TGTGCCAGCAGCTCCCGGGACAGCCCGATCGGAGAAAAACTGTTTTTT,CASSSRDSPIGEKLFF
.,.,TRBJ1-2,TRBV5-1,TGCGCCAGCAACAGCGGTGGCGGCTACACCTTC,CASNSGGGYTF
.,TRBD1,TRBJ1-1,TRBV7-9,TGTGCCAGCAGCGGAAGGACAGGTCAAGGGATGAACACTGAAGCTTTCTTT,CASSGRTGQGMNTEAFF
.,TRBD2,TRBJ2-5,TRBV9,TGTGCCAGCAGCGAGAGCGGGAGGGCCTTTGGGGAGACCCAGTACTTC,CASSESGRAFGETQYF
.,.,TRBJ2-5,TRBV18,TGTGCCAGCTCACCTACCGCGGAGACCCAGTACTTC,CASSPTAETQYF
.,.,TRBJ1-1,TRBV2,TGTGCCAGCAGCGCGGACAGAATAAGCACAATGAACACTGAAGCTTTCTTT,CASSADRISTMNTEAFF
.,.,TRBJ2-5,TRBV2,TGTGCCAGCACCCGGGAGAAAGAGACCCAGTACTTC,CASTREKETQYF
few,.,TRBJ1-5,TRBV2,TGTGCCAGCAGGTCGGGGGATCAGCCCCAGCATTTT,CASRSGDQPQHF
.,TRBD1,TRBJ2-6,TRBV27,TGTGCCAGCAGTTTATCTACTGGACAGGGGGCTTCAGGGGCCAACGTCCTGACTTTC,CASSLSTGQGASGANVLTF
.,TRBD1,TRBJ2-1,TRBV5-1,TGCGCCAGCAGCCCCGGACAGGGGGCTTGGAATGAGCAGTTCTTC,CASSPGQGAWNEQFF